The subject of this entry is one T cell receptor (beta chain). The antigen is undetermined. The sample is drawn from a study of CD8 T cells in ankylosing spondylitis. The CDR3 extends over 15 amino acids. V shed 7 bases and J 9 bases; nucleotides not matched to a gene: 11. From the 5' RACE reads, TCRdb called clonotypes with MiXCR, one entry per CDR3 protein. The table includes about 400,000 distinct CDR3 sequences, roughly 22% detected once. Study-level findings and limits: Disease-associated clones were reportedly significantly overrepresented in matched ankylosing spondylitis synovial fluid. Among TCR beta sequences, a motif of under ten highly homologous variants appeared characteristic of ankylosing spondylitis blood.

The sequence was collected from a male donor with ankylosing spondylitis or in good health (not recorded which). Sequenced sample: blood, either unsorted or a sorted T cell fraction (not recorded which). The chain combines TRBV12-3 or TRBV12-4 with TRBJ1-6; TRBD1 aligns across 8 bases. The CDR3 region has the DNA TGTGCCAGCAATACCGGACAGGGCATCTTTTCACCCCTCCACTTT. Protein product: CASNTGQGIFSPLHF.